What follows describes a single T cell receptor (beta chain). Its antigen is currently unknown. Unique molecular identifier tags were affixed to discrete cDNA molecules. TCRdb independently ran MiXCR on the 5' RACE reads; one entry per CDR3 protein. The profile covers roughly 63,000 distinct CDR3 sequences, with around 11% appearing a single time and over 3% taken by the ten largest. Germline V CDR1 and CDR2: SGDLS, YYNGEE. V was shortened by 0 bases and J by 4 bases, with 14 bases between the two germline ends. The CDR3 is 15 amino acids. This entry is derived from a study of early T cells in non-severe SARS-CoV-2 infection. General study results and limits: Missing private and CD4 specificities, VDJdb matching favored anti-spike CD8 responses.

The source material was whole blood. The rearrangement uses TRBV9 and TRBJ2-7; tentatively, D is TRBD2 (6 bases). The sequence was obtained from an adult who was a healthcare worker with PCR-confirmed SARS-CoV-2 infection or an uninfected control (not recorded which). The CDR3 DNA reads as TGTGCCAGCAGCGTAGGGGCCAGCGGGTTTTACGAGCAGTACTTC. As protein: CASSVGASGFYEQYF.